This T cell receptor (beta chain) was observed in a study of beta chain features in type 1 diabetes. Study information: The patients were much like the healthy donors in age, gender and cell yields. Study conclusions and caveats: TCRB CDR3s were moderately but significantly shorter in Type 1 diabetes patients in all four CD4+ subsets. Cells that show high TCR expression could be over-represented by cDNA sequencing.

As regards this clone: What it recognizes is unknown.

Trimming left V 6 bases short and J 2 bases short, with 11 bases between. Germline lookup yields CDR1 MDHEN and CDR2 SYDVKM. This CDR3 is 13 amino acids long. Of the isolated RNA, all was reverse transcribed, and so the sequenced material was expressed TCRB transcripts. Repertoires were generated with immunoSEQ multiplex PCR, while TCRdb's copy carries only in-frame clones and drops some. This table holds roughly 300,000 clones, roughly an eighth found once. The collection from each donor was one heparinised blood draw averaging around 0.11 L. By way of CD45RO/CCR7/CD25/CD127/CD95/CD27, the CD4+ regulatory, stem cell-like memory, central memory and naive cells were sorted.

The chain uses TRBV28 and TRBJ2-7; maybe TRBD2 (5 bases). Input material: naive CD4+ T cells from blood. The TCR sequence derives from a man aged 30-40 years with type 1 diabetes. In nucleotides, the CDR3 is TGTGCCAGCAGGGCAGGACTTGCCTACGAGCAGTACTTC. This encodes CASRAGLAYEQYF.